A selection of T cell receptor beta chains follows, all from one sample in a study of blood T cell repertoires in COVID-19. The data were produced by immunoSEQ multiplex PCR, yet TCRdb's version contains in-frame clones alone and is incomplete. This sample carries about 260,000 clones, 80% to 90% of them seen once, and the ten largest clones take less than 0.9%. The sample taken for sequencing was PBMCs or T cells enriched from blood (not recorded which). The source of these receptors is a man aged 45-65 years who had been exposed to COVID-19. The conserved cysteine and the conserved F or W are not part of the CDR3 here.

TRBJ1-1 | TRBV19 | ASSSRGQEVEAF
TRBJ1-2 | TRBV28 | ASSSTGLRGYT
TRBJ1-4 | TRBV6-6 | ASSLRTYGTGKEKLF
TRBJ1-2 | TRBV9 | ASSSAGVYYGYT
TRBJ1-5 | TRBV5-8 | ASSLGTYNQPQH
TRBJ2-3 | TRBV7-9 | ASSLIAGGPTDTQY
TRBJ1-2 | TRBV6-5 | ASSYSGAIANYGYT
TRBJ1-1 | TRBV28 | ASRAIGQFEAF
TRBJ2-3 | TRBV4-1 | ASSQRDRTTDTQY
TRBJ2-7 | TRBV2 | ASSDGQLFSYEQY
TRBJ2-3 | TRBV5-1 | ASSKNLAGGLDTQY
TRBJ2-1 | TRBV6-1 | ASSEGSSYNEQF
TRBJ2-5 | TRBV5-5 | ASSLLQETQY
TRBJ2-1 | TRBV25-1 | ASSASGTFNEQF
TRBJ2-1 | TRBV29-1 | SVERAARGSYNEQF
TRBJ2-3 | TRBV27 | ASGRQGGDTQY
TRBJ2-5 | TRBV5-4 | ASSGPGLARETQY
TRBJ1-2 | TRBV12-5 | ASGSSGSPTGYT
TRBJ1-2 | TRBV28 | ASSQTGYGYT
TRBJ2-7 | TRBV13 | ASSLLRRGRRYEQY
TRBJ1-1 | TRBV4-2 | ASSQEGLKNTEAF
TRBJ1-1 | TRBV5-1 | ASSLSGGTDTEAF